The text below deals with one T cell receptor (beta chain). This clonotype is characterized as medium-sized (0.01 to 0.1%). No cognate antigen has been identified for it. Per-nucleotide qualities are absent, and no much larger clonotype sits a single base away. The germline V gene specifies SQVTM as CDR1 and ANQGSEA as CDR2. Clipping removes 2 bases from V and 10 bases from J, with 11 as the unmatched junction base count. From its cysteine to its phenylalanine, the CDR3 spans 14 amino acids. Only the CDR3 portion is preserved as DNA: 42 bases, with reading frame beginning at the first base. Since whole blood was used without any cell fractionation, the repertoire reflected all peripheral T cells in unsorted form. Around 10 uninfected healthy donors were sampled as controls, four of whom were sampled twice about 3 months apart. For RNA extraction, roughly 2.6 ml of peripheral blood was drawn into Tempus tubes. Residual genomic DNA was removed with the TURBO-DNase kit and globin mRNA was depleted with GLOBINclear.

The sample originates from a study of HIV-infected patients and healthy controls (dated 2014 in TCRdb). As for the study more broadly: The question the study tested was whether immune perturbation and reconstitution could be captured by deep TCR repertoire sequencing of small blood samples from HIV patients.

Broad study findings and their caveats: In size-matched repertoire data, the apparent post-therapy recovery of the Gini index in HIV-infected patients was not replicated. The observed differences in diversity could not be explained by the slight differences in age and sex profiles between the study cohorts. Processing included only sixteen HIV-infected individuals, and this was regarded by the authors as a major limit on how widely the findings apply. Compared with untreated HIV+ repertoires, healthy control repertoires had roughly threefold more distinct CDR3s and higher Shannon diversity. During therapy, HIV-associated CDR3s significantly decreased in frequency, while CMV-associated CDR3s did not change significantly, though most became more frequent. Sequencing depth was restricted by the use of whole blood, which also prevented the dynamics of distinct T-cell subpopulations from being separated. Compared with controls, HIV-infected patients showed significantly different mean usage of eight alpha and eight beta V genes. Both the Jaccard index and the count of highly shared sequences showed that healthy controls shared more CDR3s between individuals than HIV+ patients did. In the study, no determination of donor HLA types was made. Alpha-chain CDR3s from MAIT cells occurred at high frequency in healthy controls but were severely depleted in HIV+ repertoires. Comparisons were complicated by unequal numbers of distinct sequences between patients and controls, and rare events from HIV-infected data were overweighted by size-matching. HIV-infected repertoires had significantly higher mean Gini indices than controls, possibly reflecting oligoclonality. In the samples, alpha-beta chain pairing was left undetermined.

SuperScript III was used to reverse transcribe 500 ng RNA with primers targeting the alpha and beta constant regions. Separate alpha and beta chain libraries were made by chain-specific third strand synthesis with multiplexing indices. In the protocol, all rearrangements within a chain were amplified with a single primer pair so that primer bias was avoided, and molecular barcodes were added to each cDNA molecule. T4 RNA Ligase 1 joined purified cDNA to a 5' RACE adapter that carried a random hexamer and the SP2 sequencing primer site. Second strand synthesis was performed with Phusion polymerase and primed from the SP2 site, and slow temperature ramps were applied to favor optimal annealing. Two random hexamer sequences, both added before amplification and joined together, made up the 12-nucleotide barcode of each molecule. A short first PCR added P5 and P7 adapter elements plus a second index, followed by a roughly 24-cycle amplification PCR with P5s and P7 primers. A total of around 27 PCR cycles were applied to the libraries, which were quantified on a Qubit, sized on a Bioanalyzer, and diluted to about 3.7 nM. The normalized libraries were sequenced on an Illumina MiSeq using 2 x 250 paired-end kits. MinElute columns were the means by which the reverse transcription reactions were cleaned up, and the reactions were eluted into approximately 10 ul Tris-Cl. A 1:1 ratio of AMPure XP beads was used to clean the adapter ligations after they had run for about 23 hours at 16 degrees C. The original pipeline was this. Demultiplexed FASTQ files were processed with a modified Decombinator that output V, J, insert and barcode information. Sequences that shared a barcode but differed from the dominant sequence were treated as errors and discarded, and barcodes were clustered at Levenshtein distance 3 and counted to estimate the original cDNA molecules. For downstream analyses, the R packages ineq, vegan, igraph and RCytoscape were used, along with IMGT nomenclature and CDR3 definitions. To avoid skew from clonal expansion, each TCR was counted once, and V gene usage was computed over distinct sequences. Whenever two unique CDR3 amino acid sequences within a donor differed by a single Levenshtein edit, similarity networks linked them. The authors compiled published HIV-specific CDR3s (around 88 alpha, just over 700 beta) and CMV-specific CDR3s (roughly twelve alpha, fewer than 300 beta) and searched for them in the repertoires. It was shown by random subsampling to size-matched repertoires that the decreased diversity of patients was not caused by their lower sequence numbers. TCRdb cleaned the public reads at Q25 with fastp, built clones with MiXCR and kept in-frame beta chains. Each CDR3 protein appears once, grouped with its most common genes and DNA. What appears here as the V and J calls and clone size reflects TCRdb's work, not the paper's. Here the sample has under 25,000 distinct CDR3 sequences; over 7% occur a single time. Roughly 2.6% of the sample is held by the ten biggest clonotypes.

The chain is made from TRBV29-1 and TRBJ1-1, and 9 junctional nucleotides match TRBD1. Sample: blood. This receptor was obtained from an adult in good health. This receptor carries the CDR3 CSVEFLTGGAGAFF. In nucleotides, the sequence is TGCAGCGTTGAATTCTTAACAGGGGGCGCAGGAGCTTTCTTT.